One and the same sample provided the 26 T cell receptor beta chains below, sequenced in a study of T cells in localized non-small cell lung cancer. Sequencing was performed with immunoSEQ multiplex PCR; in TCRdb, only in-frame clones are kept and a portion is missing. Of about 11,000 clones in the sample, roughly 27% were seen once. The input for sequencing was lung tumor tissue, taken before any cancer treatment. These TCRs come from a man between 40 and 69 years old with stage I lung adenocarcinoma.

The CDR3: CASSWGLAARTDTQYF. The CDR3, as DNA: TGCGCCAGCAGCTGGGGGCTAGCGGCCCGCACAGATACGCAGTATTTT. J is TRBJ2-3 and V is TRBV5-1, with D perhaps matching TRBD2 (7 bases). The V and J ends lost 3 bases and 1 base respectively, with 15 bases between them. CDR1 is SGHRS, CDR2 YFSETQ, per germline. The CDR3 totals 16 residues.

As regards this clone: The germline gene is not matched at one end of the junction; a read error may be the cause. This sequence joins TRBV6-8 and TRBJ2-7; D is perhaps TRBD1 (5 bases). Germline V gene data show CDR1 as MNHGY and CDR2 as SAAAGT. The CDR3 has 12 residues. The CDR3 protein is CASSYSSRDLNF. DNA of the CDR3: TGTGCCAGCAGTTACTCGAGCAGGGATTTAAACTTC.

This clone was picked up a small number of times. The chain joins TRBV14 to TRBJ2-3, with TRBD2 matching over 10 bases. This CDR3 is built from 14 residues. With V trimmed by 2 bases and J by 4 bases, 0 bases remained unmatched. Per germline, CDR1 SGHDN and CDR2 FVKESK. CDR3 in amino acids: CASSQTSGADTQYF. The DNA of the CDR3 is TGTGCCAGCAGCCAAACTAGCGGGGCAGATACGCAGTATTTT.

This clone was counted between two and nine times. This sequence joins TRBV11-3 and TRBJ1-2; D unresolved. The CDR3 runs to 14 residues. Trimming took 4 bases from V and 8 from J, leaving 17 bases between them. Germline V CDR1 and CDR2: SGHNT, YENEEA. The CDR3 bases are TGTGCCAGCAGCTATTTAAGGAGGGCAAGCGGCTACACCTTC. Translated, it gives CASSYLRRASGYTF.

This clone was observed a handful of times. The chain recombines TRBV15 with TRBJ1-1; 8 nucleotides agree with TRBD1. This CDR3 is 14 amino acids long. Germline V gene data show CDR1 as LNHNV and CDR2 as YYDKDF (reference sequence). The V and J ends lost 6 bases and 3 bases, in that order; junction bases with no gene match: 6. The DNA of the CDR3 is TGTGCCACCAGTCCAGGGGGCAGGGACACTGAAGCTTTCTTT. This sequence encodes CATSPGGRDTEAFF.

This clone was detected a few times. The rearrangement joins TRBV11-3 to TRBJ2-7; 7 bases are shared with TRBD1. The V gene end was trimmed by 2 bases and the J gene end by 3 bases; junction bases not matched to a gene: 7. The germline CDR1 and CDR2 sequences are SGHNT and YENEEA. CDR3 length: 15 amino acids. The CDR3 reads CASSLPRGSDYEQYF. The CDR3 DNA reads TGTGCCAGCAGCTTACCCAGGGGGAGCGACTACGAGCAGTACTTC. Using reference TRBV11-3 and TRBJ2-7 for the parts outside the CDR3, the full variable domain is EAGVVQSPRYKIIEKKQPVAFWCNPISGHNTLYWYLQNLGQGPELLIRYENEEAVDDSQLPKDRFSAERLKGVDSTLKIQPAELGDSAVYLCASSLPRGSDYEQYFGPGTRLTVT.

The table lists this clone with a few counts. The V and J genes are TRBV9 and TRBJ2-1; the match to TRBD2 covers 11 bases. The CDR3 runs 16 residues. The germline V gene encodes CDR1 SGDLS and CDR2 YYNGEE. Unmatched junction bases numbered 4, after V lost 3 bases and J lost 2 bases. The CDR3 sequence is CASSAGTSGTYNEQFF. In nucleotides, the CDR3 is TGTGCCAGCAGCGCCGGGACTAGCGGCACCTACAATGAGCAGTTCTTC.

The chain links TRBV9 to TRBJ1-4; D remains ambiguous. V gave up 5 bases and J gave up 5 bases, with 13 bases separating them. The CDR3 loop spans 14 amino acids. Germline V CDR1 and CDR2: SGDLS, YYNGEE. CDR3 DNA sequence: TGTGCCAGCAGTGAGCAGCGGGGAAATGAAAAACTGTTTTTT. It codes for CASSEQRGNEKLFF.

CDR3 in amino acids: CASSWRGGDFGDTQYF. The CDR3 DNA reads as TGTGCCAGCAGCTGGCGCGGGGGAGATTTCGGAGATACGCAGTATTTT. The rearrangement links TRBV11-3 to TRBJ2-3; 7 nucleotides match TRBD2. The CDR3 sequence is 16 residues long. Germline CDR1 and CDR2: SGHNT and YENEEA. With V trimmed by 4 bases and J by 5 bases, 12 bases remained unmatched.

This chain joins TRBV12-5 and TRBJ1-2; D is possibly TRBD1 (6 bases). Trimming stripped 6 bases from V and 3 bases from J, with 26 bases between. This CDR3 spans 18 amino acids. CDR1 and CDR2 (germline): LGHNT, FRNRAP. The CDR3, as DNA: TGTGCTAGTGGCCTAGGTGGGGACACGAGGGCCGAGGACTATGGCTACACCTTC. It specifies CASGLGGDTRAEDYGYTF.

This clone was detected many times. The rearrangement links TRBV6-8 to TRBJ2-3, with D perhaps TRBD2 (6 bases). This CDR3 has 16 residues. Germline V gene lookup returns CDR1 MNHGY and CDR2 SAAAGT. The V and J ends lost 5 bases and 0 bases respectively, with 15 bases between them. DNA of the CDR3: TGTGCCAGCAGTCCCGTTTGGGCGGGGAGCACAGATACGCAGTATTTT. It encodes CASSPVWAGSTDTQYF.

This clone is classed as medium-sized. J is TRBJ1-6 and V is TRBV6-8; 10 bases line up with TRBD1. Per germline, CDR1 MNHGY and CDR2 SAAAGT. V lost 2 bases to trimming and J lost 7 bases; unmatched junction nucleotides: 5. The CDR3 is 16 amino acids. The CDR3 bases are TGTGCCAGCAGTTACCCTCCGGGACAGGGGAATTCACCCCTCCACTTT. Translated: CASSYPPGQGNSPLHF.

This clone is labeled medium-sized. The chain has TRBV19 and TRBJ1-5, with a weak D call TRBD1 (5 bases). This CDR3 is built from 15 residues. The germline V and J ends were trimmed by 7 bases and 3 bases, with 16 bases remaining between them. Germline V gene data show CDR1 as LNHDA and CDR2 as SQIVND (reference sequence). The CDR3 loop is CASILQGSYNQPQHF. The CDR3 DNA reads TGTGCCAGTATCCTCCAGGGCTCCTACAATCAGCCCCAGCATTTT.

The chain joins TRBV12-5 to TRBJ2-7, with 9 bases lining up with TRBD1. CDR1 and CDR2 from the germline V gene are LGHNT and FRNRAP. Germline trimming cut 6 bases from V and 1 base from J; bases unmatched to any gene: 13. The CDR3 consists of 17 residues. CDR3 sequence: CASGTPGQGRSSYEQYF. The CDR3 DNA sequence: TGTGCTAGTGGCACCCCGGGACAGGGAAGGAGTTCCTACGAGCAGTACTTC.

CDR3 sequence (DNA): TGTGCCAGCAGTGATCCCGGGACAGGGGTTTACGAGCAGTACTTC. Translated: CASSDPGTGVYEQYF. The rearrangement links TRBV25-1 to TRBJ2-7; 10 bases map to TRBD1. The V gene end was trimmed by 3 bases and the J gene end by 4 bases; junction bases not matched to a gene: 6. CDR1 and CDR2 from the germline V gene are MGHDK and SYGVNS. The CDR3 is 15 amino acids.

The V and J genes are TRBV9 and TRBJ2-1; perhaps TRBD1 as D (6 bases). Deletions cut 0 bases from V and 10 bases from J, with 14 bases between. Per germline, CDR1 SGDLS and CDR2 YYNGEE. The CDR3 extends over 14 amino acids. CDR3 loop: CASSVGPYREEQFF. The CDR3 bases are TGTGCCAGCAGCGTAGGCCCCTACAGGGAGGAGCAGTTCTTC.

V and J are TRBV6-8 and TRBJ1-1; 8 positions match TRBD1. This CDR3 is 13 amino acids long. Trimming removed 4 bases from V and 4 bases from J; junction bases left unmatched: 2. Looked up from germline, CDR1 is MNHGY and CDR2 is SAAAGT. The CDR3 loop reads CASSSGQGTEAFF. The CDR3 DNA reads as TGTGCCAGCAGTTCAGGACAGGGCACTGAAGCTTTCTTT.

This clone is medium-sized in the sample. The CDR3 spells CASSSGTAGGNTIYF. Here the CDR3 DNA reads TGTGCCAGCAGCTCGGGAACAGCGGGTGGAAACACCATATATTTT. The genes are TRBV11-3 and TRBJ1-3; D is ambiguous. Trimming left V 4 bases short and J 3 bases short, with 13 bases between. CDR3 length equals 15 residues. CDR1 and CDR2 from the germline V gene are SGHNT and YENEEA.

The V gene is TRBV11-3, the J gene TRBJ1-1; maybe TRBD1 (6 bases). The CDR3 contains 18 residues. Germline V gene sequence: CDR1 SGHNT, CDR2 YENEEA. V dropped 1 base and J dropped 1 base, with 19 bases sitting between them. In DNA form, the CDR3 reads TGTGCCAGCAGCTTAGGGGGGGGCTTGTACCGACAGAACACTGAAGCTTTCTTT. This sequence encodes CASSLGGGLYRQNTEAFF. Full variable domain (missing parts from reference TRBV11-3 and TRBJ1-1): EAGVVQSPRYKIIEKKQPVAFWCNPISGHNTLYWYLQNLGQGPELLIRYENEEAVDDSQLPKDRFSAERLKGVDSTLKIQPAELGDSAVYLCASSLGGGLYRQNTEAFFGQGTRLTVV.

CDR3 loop: CASGPTGSYNSPLHF. CDR3 sequence (DNA): TGTGCTAGTGGTCCGACAGGCTCCTATAATTCACCCCTCCACTTT. The chain employs TRBV12-5 and TRBJ1-6, with D possibly TRBD1 on 6 matching bases. Trimming shortened V by 5 bases and J by 0 bases, and 8 bases separated the two germline ends. CDR3 length equals 15 residues. Germline V gene data show CDR1 as LGHNT and CDR2 as FRNRAP.

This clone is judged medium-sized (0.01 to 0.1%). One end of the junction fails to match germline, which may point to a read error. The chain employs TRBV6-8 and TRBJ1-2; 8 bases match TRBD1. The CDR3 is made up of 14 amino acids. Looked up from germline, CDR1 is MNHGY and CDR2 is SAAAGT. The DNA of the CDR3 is TGTGCCATCAGTGACTCAGGGGGCACTTATGGCTACACCTTC. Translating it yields CAISDSGGTYGYTF.

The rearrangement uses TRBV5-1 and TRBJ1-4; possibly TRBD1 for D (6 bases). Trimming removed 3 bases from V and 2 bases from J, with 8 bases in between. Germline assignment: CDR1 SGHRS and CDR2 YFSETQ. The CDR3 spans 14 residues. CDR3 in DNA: TGCGCCAGCAGCTCCGGACAGACTAATGAAAAACTGTTTTTT. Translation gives CASSSGQTNEKLFF.

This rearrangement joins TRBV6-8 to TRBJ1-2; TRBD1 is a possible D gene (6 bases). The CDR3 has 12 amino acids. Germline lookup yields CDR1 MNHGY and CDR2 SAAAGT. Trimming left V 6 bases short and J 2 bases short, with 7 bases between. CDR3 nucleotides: TGTGCCAGCAGCACAGGGAACTATGGCTACACCTTC. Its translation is CASSTGNYGYTF.

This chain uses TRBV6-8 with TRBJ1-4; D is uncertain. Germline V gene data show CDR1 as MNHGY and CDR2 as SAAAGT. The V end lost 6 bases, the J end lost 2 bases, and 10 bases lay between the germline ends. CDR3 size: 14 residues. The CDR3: CASSFTGTNEKLFF. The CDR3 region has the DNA TGTGCCAGCAGCTTCACTGGCACTAATGAAAAACTGTTTTTT.

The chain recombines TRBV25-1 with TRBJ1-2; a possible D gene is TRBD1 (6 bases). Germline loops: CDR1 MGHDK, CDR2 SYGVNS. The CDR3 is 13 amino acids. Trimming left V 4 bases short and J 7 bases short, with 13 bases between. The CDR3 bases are TGTGCCAGCAGTGTGACAGGTGCGGCTGGCTACACCTTC. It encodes CASSVTGAAGYTF.

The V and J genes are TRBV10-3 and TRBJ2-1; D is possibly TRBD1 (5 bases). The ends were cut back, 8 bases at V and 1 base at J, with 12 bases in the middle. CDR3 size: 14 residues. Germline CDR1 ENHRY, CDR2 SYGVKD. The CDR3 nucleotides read TGTGCCATCGGCGCCCAGGGATCCTACAATGAGCAGTTCTTC. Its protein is CAIGAQGSYNEQFF.